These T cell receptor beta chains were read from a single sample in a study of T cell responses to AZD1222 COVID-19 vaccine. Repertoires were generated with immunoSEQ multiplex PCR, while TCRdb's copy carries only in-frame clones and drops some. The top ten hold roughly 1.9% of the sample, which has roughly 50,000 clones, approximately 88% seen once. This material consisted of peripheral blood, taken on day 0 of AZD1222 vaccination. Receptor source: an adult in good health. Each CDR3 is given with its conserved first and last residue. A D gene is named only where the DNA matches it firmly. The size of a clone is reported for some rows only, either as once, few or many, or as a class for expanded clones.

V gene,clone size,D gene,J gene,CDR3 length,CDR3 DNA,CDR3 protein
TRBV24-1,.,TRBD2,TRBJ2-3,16,TGTGCCACCAGTGATCAGCGGGAGGGGCGCACAGATACGCAGTATTTT,CATSDQREGRTDTQYF
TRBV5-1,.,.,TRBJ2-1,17,TGCGCCAGCAGCTTGTTTCCTCTAGGCACCCTATTCAATGAGCAGTTCTTC,CASSLFPLGTLFNEQFF
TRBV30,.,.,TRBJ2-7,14,TGTGCCTGGAGTGTAGGTCTAGAAGGGTACGAGCAGTACTTC,CAWSVGLEGYEQYF
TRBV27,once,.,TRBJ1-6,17,TGTGCCAGCAGTGCCGGACAGAGAAAACATCGGAATTCACCCCTCCACTTT,CASSAGQRKHRNSPLHF
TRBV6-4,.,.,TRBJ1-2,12,TGTGCCAGCAGTGAGGGGGGCGCGGGCTACACCTTC,CASSEGGAGYTF
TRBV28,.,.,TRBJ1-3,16,TGTGCCAGCAGTTCCGGAACTAGGGTCTCTGGAAACACCATATATTTT,CASSSGTRVSGNTIYF
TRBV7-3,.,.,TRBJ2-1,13,TGTGCCAGCAGCTTAGGACTCAACAATGAGCAGTTCTTC,CASSLGLNNEQFF
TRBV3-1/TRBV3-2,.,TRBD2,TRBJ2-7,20,TGTGCCAGCAGCCAAGAAGTAAGAGCGGGAGGGCCTATCCCTGCCGACGAGCAGTACTTC,CASSQEVRAGGPIPADEQYF
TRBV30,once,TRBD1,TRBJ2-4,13,TGTGCCTGGAGCCCCGGACAGGGGAGCATTCAGTACTTC,CAWSPGQGSIQYF
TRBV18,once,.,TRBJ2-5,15,TGTGCCAGCTCACCGCGAAAACAGGGTCAAGAGACCCAGTACTTC,CASSPRKQGQETQYF
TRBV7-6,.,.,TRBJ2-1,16,TGTGCCAGCAGCTTAGGCGCCAGCAGAATGGGCAATGAGCAGTTCTTC,CASSLGASRMGNEQFF
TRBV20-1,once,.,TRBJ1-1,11,TGCAGTGTGCCGACAGACACTGAAGCTTTCTTT,CSVPTDTEAFF
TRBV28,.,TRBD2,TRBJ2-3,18,TGTGCCAGCAGTTCCCCCTTGACTAGCGTTGCTTACACAGATACGCAGTATTTT,CASSSPLTSVAYTDTQYF
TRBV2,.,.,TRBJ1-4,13,TGTGCCAGTAACCGGGCGGGTAATGAAAAACTGTTTTTT,CASNRAGNEKLFF
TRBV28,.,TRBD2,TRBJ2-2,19,TGTGCCAGCAGTCTGAGGTTACTAGCGGGAGGCCTATCCACCGGGGAGCTGTTTTTT,CASSLRLLAGGLSTGELFF
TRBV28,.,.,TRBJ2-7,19,TGTGCCAGCAGTTTAATAGCCCTAGGGCAGGCACCCTTCAACTACGAGCAGTACTTC,CASSLIALGQAPFNYEQYF
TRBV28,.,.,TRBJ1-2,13,TGTGCCAGCAGCCCCGGACAGAACTATGGCTACACCTTC,CASSPGQNYGYTF
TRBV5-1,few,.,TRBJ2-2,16,TGCGCCAGCAGCTTGGGCCCGGCCGCGAACACCGGGGAGCTGTTTTTT,CASSLGPAANTGELFF
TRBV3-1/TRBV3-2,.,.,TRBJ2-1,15,TGTGCCAGCAGCCCTCCCCCCTTCCCTGGCAATGAGCAGTTCTTC,CASSPPPFPGNEQFF
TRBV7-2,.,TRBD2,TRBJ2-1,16,TGTGCCAGCAGCTGGCGGGCTAGCGGGAATGCGGATGAGCAGTTCTTC,CASSWRASGNADEQFF
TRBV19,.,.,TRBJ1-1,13,TGTGCCAGTAGTTTCACCGATACGACTGAAGCTTTCTTT,CASSFTDTTEAFF
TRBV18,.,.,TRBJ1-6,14,TGTGCCAGCTCACCACAGGCAGGGAGTTCACCCCTCCACTTT,CASSPQAGSSPLHF
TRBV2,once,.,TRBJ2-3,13,TGTGCCAGCAGTGTGGTAAGCACAGATACGCAGTATTTT,CASSVVSTDTQYF
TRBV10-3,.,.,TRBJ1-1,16,TGTGCCATCAGTGAGTCAAATGCGGGTGCGAACACTGAAGCTTTCTTT,CAISESNAGANTEAFF
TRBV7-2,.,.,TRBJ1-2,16,TGTGCCAACAGATATCCGGGAACTGTTATTAACTATGGCTACACCTTC,CANRYPGTVINYGYTF
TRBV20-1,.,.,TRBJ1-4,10,TGCAGTGCCGCATCGGAAAAACTGTTTTTT,CSAASEKLFF
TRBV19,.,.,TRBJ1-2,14,TGTGCCAGTAGTATCGACGGGACCGCCTATGGCTACACCTTC,CASSIDGTAYGYTF
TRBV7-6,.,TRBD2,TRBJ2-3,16,TGTGCCAGCAGCTTAAGCGCTAGCGGGAAGAGAGATACGCAGTATTTT,CASSLSASGKRDTQYF
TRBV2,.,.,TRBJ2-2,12,TGTGCCAGCAAGGGACTCCCCGGGGAGCTGTTTTTT,CASKGLPGELFF
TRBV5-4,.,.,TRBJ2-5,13,TGTGCCAGCAGCTTGAACAGGTTTGAGACCCAGTACTTC,CASSLNRFETQYF
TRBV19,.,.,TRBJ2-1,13,TGTGCCAGTAGTATTCCCAGCCTTGCTGAGCAGTTCTTC,CASSIPSLAEQFF
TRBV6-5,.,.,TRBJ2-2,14,TGTGCCAGCAGTAGGGTTCGTGGCACCGGGGAGCTGTTTTTT,CASSRVRGTGELFF
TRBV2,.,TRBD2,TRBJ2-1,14,TGTGCCAGGAGGCGGGGACTAGGAAACAATGAGCAGTTCTTC,CARRRGLGNNEQFF
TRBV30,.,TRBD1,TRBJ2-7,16,TGTGCCTGGAGTTCGCTGGCGGGCAGGGGGTCCTACGAGCAGTACTTC,CAWSSLAGRGSYEQYF
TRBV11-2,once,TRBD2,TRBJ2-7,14,TGTGCCAGCAGCTACGGACTAGACTCCTACGAGCAGTACTTC,CASSYGLDSYEQYF
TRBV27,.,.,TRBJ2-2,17,TGTGCCAGCAGTTTAATTTTCCGGGCTTCGAACACCGGGGAGCTGTTTTTT,CASSLIFRASNTGELFF
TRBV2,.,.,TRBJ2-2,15,TGTGCCAGCAGTTCTGACAGTCCGAACACCGGGGAGCTGTTTTTT,CASSSDSPNTGELFF
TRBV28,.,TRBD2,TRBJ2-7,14,TGTGCCTCGGGACTAGCGGGAGGAAGGGACGAGCAGTACTTC,CASGLAGGRDEQYF
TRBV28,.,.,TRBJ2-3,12,TGTGCCAGCACTAAGAGCACAGATACGCAGTATTTT,CASTKSTDTQYF
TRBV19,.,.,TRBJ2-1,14,TGTGCCAGTAGTGACGGGAGCTCCTACAATGAGCAGTTCTTC,CASSDGSSYNEQFF
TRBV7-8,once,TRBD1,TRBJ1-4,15,TGTGCCAGCAGCTTAGCGGTACCAGGGGGGGGAAAACTGTTTTTT,CASSLAVPGGGKLFF
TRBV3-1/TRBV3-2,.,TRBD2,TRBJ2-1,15,TGTGCCAGCAGCCAAGGAGTGGGAGGGCAGGGTGAGCAGTTCTTC,CASSQGVGGQGEQFF
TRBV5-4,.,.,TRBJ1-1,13,TGTGCCAGCAGCTTGTTAAGGGGAGGTGAAGCTTTCTTT,CASSLLRGGEAFF
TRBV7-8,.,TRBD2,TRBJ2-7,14,TGTGCCAGCAGCTTGCTAGCGGGAGACGGCGAGCAGTACTTC,CASSLLAGDGEQYF
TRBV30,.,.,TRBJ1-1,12,TGTGCCTGGATGCGACCCAACACTGAAGCTTTCTTT,CAWMRPNTEAFF
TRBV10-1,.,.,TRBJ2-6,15,TGCGCCAGCAGTGAGTCAGGTACTGGGGCCAACGTCCTGACTTTC,CASSESGTGANVLTF
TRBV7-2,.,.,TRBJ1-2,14,TGTGCCAGCAGCTTAGTTGAGGGAGGGTATGGCTACACCTTC,CASSLVEGGYGYTF
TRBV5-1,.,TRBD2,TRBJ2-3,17,TGCGCCAGCAGCCCGGCGCCGACTAGCGGGAGGGCAGATACGCAGTATTTT,CASSPAPTSGRADTQYF
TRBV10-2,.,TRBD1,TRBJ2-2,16,TGCGCCAGCAGTGGAGGACAGGGGATCTCTCCCGGGGAGCTGTTTTTT,CASSGGQGISPGELFF
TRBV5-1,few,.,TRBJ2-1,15,TGCGCCAGCAGCTTGGACGGGAGCTCCTACAATGAGCAGTTCTTC,CASSLDGSSYNEQFF
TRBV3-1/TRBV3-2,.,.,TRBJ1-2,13,TGTGCCAGCAGCCAAGATGACAGCTATGGCTACACCTTC,CASSQDDSYGYTF
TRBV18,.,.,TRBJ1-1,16,TGTGCCAGCTCGCAAGTCCTTGGACAAATGAACACTGAAGCTTTCTTT,CASSQVLGQMNTEAFF